This T cell receptor (beta chain) was identified during a study of blood T cell repertoires in COVID-19. Repertoires were generated with immunoSEQ multiplex PCR, while TCRdb's copy carries only in-frame clones and drops some. The table has roughly 30,000 clones, about 85% seen once. The CDR3 sequence is 14 residues long. CDR1 LGHDT and CDR2 YNNKEL come from the germline V gene (reference sequence). V was shortened by 6 bases and J by 5 bases, with 16 bases between the two germline ends. The chain links TRBV3-1 (or the pseudogene TRBV3-2) to TRBJ2-5; TRBD1 is a possible D gene (6 bases). This sequence was found in a human donor with acute or convalescent COVID-19. The donor label of this sample is uncertain. The source material was peripheral blood. CDR3: CASSLGAHPETQYF. In nucleotides, the CDR3 is TGTGCCAGCAGTTTGGGGGCCCATCCCGAGACCCAGTACTTC.